This T cell receptor (beta chain) originates from a study of shared clonotypes between healthy human individuals. The CDR3 length is 14 residues. V dropped 6 bases and J dropped 3 bases, with 14 bases sitting between them. Germline V gives CDR1 KGHSH, CDR2 LQKENI. Study findings and constraints: Sampling used blood alone; tissue repertoires probably differ. The low donor count limited represented genetic and exposure-history diversity.

Of note for this clone: No antigen is known for it.

Here immunoSEQ multiplex PCR was the method, and the copy in TCRdb shows in-frame clones only, minus some. The repertoire includes about 520,000 clones, almost 80% of them detected once, and around 11% sits in the top ten. The TCR originated in a woman aged 40-49 years in good health. Some clones in this sample may be carry-over from other donors' samples. The V call is TRBV18, the J call TRBJ1-1; possible D gene TRBD1, 5 bases. Material for sequencing was PBMCs. Here the CDR3 reads CASSDGTDYTEAFF. The CDR3 DNA follows: TGTGCCAGCTCCGATGGGACGGACTACACTGAAGCTTTCTTT.